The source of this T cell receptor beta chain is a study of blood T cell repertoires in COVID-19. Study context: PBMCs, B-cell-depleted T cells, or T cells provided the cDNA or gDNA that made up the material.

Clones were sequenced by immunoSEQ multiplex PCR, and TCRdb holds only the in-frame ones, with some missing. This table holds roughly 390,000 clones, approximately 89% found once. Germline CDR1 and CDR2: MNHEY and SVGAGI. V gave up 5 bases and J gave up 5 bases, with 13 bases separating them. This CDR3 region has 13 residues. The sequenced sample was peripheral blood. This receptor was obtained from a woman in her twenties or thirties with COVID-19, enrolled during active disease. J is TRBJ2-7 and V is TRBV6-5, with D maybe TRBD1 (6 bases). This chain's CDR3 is CASSLTGSHEQYF. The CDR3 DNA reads TGTGCCAGCAGTCTAACAGGGTCCCACGAGCAGTACTTC.